The clone carrying this TCR beta chain was found a few times. No treatment had been given to any patient before thyroid surgery. TCRdb redid the clone calls on the PCR reads using MiXCR. Among some 55,000 clones listed, around 20% were seen once. CDR1 SGHDN and CDR2 FVKESK come from the germline V gene. The CDR3 sequence is 13 residues long. Trimming removed 1 base at V and 9 bases at J, with 10 bases between. This sample was included in a study of metastatic and nonmetastatic thyroid tumors. The sequence was obtained from a female donor with papillary thyroid cancer or a benign thyroid nodule (not recorded which). Some clones in this sample may be carry-over from other donors' samples. V and J are TRBV14 and TRBJ2-4, with D possibly being TRBD1 (7 bases). Specimen: blood. The CDR3 sequence is CASSQVQGGIQYF. The DNA of the CDR3 is TGTGCCAGCAGCCAAGTCCAGGGGGGCATTCAGTACTTC.